The present TCR beta chain was sequenced within a study of blood T cell repertoires in COVID-19. Study as a whole: Samples taken during acute and convalescent COVID-19 were collected in the United States, Italy and Spain.

Between the trimmed V and J ends, which lost 0 bases and 2 bases, there was a span of 11 bases. CDR1 is MNHEY and CDR2 is SMNVEV in the germline V gene (reference sequence). The CDR3 loop spans 15 amino acids. Authors' data handling: Amplifying reference gene primers gave estimates of nucleated cell counts. Data came from immunoSEQ multiplex PCR; TCRdb stores just in-frame clones and leaves some out. The DNA was the basis for D and trimming; V, J and clone size are from that table. The table shows just under 300,000 clones, with approximately 86% occurring only once. The specimen was peripheral blood. This sequence joins TRBV27 and TRBJ2-7; D may be TRBD2 (5 bases). This TCR was recovered from a man aged 65 to 85 with acute or convalescent COVID-19. The CDR3 sequence: CASSLSGVRAYEQYF. As DNA, the CDR3 is TGTGCCAGCAGTTTATCAGGAGTGAGGGCCTACGAGCAGTACTTC.